The subject of this entry is one T cell receptor beta chain. The entry originates in a study of sequential checkpoint blockade in melanoma. Overall study context: Arm A got nivolumab then ipilimumab; arm B the reverse, 1:1. After both sequences, patients received maintenance nivolumab.

The treatment is: randomized to nivolumab then ipilimumab (arm A) or the reverse (arm B). PBMC sorting kept live CD3+CD8+ cells without CD19 or CD56. Libraries were prepared by immunoSEQ multiplex PCR; TCRdb keeps only in-frame clonotypes and omits some of them. This sample has 15,000 to 20,000 clones; under 85% occur once, and the top ten carry 38%. The CDR3 sequence is 13 residues long. The V gene's germline CDR1 is MNHNY and CDR2 SVGAGI (reference sequence). The V and J ends lost 7 bases and 8 bases, in that order; junction bases with no gene match: 10. V and J are TRBV6-6 and TRBJ1-1, with 7 bases matching TRBD1. Sequenced material: CD8+ T cells sorted from blood (inferred from file names), taken from a patient given nivolumab and ipilimumab in sequence. The receptor comes from a human donor with melanoma. CDR3 in DNA: TGTGCCAGCATCCCAGGGGGACTGGGGGAAGCTTTCTTT. It codes for CASIPGGLGEAFF.